The clone carrying this T cell receptor beta chain was detected many times. Its antigen is undetermined. This entry is derived from a study of CD8 T cells in ankylosing spondylitis. Notes on the study in general: Matched synovial fluid from ankylosing spondylitis patients was reported to be enriched for disease-linked clones.

TCRdb re-called the 5' RACE reads through MiXCR, storing one row per CDR3 protein. The sample shows some 120,000 distinct CDR3 sequences, roughly an eighth of them seen only once. Looked up from germline, CDR1 is LGHNT and CDR2 is FRNRAP. The V and J ends lost 0 bases and 8 bases respectively, with 14 bases between them. The CDR3 contains 15 residues. This clonotype originated in a female donor with ankylosing spondylitis or in good health (not recorded which). The sequencing input was blood, either unsorted or a sorted T cell fraction (not recorded which). This chain joins TRBV12-5 and TRBJ2-1; the D gene could be TRBD1 or TRBD2 (6 bases each). The CDR3 DNA follows: TGTGCTAGTGGTTTGGTAGCGGGTGGGGGCTATGAGCAGTTCTTC. Its translation: CASGLVAGGGYEQFF.